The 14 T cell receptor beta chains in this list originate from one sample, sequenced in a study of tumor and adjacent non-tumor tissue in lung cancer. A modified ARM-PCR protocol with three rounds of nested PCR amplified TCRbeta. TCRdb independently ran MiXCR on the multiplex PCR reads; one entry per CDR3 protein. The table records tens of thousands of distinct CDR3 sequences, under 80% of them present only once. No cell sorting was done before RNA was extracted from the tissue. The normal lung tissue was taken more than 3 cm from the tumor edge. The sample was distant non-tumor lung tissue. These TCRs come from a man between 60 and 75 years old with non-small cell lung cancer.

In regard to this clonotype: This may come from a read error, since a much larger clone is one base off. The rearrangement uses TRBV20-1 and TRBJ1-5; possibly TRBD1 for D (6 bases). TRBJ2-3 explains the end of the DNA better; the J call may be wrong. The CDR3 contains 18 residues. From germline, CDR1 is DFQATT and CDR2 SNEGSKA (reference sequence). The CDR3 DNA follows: TGCAGTGCTAGAGATGTCCGGGACACAGGGACGTCCAATCAGCCCCAGTATTTT. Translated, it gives CSARDVRDTGTSNQPQYF.

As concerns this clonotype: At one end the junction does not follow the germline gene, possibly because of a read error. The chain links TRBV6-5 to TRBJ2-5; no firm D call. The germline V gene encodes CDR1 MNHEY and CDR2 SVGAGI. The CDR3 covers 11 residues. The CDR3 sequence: CASRDTMTQYF. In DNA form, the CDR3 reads TGCGCAAGCAGAGACACGATGACCCAGTACTTC.

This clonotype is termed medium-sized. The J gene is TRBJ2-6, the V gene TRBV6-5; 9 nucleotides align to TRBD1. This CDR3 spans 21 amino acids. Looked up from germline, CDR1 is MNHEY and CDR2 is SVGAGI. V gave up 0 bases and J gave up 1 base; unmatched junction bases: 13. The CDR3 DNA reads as TGTGCCAGCAGTTACTCGGTCATAGGGACAGGGAGAAGGTCTGGGGCCAACGTCCTGACTTTC. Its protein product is CASSYSVIGTGRRSGANVLTF.

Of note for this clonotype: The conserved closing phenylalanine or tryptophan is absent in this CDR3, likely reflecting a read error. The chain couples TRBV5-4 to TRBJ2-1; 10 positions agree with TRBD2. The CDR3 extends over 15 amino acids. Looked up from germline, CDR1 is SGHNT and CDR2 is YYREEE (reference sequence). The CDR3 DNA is TGTGCCAGCAGCCCGACTAGCGGGTCTGTTAATGATCAGTTCGTC. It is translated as CASSPTSGSVNDQFV.

CDR3: CASDESGTGANVLTF. The CDR3 DNA is TGTGCCAGTGACGAGTCAGGGACTGGGGCCAACGTCCTGACTTTC. The V gene is TRBV6-1, the J gene TRBJ2-6, with a possible D match to TRBD1 (5 bases). Germline V gene sequence: CDR1 MNHNS, CDR2 SASEGT. The CDR3 has 15 amino acids. V lost 9 bases and J 2 bases, leaving 14 bases between the germline ends.

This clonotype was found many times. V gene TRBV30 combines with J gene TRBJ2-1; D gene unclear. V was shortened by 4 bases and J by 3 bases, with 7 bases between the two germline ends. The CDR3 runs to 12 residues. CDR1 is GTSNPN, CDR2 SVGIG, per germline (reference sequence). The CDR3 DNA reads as TGTGCCTGGAACGGTTTCTACAATGAGCAGTTCTTC. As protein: CAWNGFYNEQFF.

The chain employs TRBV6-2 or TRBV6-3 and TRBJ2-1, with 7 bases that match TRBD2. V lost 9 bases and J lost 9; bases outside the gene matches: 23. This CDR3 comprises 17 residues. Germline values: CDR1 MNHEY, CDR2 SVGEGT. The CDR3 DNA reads TGTGCCAGAGGTTACAATATACGCGGGAGTTTCCCCCTTGAGCAGTTCTTC. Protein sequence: CARGYNIRGSFPLEQFF.

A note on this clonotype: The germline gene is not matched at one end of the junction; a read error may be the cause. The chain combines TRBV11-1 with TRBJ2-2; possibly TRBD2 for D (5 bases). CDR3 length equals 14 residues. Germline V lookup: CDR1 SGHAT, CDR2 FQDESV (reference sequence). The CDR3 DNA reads TGTGTCAGTAGCTATACTAGTGGCGCCGGGAAGCTGTTTTTT. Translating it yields CVSSYTSGAGKLFF.

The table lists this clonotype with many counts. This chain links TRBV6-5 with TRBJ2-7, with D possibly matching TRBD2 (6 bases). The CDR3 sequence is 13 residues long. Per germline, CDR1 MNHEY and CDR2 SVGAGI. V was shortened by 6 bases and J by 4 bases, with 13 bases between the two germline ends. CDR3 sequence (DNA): TGTGCCAGCAGACCTCCGGGACTTTACGAGCAGTACTTC. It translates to CASRPPGLYEQYF.

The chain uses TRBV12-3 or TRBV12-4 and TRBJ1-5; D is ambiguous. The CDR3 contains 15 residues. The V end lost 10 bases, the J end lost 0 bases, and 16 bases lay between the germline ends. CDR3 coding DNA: TGTGCCATCGGCCCAGGAGGCTATAGCAATCAGCCCCAGCATTTT. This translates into CAIGPGGYSNQPQHF.

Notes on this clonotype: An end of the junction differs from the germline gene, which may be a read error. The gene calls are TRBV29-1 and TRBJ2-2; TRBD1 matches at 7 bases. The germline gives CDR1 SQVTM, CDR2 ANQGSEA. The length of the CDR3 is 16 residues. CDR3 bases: TGCAGCGTTGTTGACCGGGACAGTATGAACACCGGGGAGATGTTTTTT. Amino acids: CSVVDRDSMNTGEMFF.

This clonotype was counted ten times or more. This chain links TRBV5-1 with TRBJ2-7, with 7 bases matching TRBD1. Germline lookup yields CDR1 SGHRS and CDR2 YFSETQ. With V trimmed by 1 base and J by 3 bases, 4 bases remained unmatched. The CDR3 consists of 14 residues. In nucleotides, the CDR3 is TGCGCCAGCAGCTTGACAGGGGCAATCTACGAGCAGTACTTC. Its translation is CASSLTGAIYEQYF.

This CDR3 is CASCSSPKGYEQYF. CDR3 coding DNA: TGTGCAAGCTGTTCCAGTCCGAAAGGTTACGAGCAGTACTTC. The rearrangement links TRBV6-6 to TRBJ2-7; D ambiguous. CDR1 is MNHNY, CDR2 SVGAGI, per germline (reference sequence). This CDR3 contains 14 residues.

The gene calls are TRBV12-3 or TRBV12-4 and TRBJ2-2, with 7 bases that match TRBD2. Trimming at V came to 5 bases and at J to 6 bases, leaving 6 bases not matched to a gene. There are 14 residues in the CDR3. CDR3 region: CASSLAGRAGELFF. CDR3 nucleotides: TGTGCCAGCAGTCTTGCAGGGAGGGCCGGGGAGCTGTTTTTT.